Listed below are T cell receptor beta chains from one sample, sequenced in a study of blood T cell repertoires in COVID-19. TCRdb keeps only in-frame clones here, not all; method: immunoSEQ multiplex PCR. This sample has approximately 58,000 clones, with 85% to 95% found just once. The sequencing input was peripheral blood. The source is a human donor in a cohort sampled during active COVID-19. The CDR3 runs from the conserved cysteine through the conserved F or W. The D gene is left open where the match is weak. Some rows have no size entry. The others give once, few or many, or a class for an expanded clone.

d_call clone_size j_call v_call cdr3_nt cdr3_aa
. . TRBJ1-5 TRBV4-2 TGTGCCAGCAGCAGAGAAGAGGTGGATCAGCCCCAGCATTTT CASSREEVDQPQHF
TRBD1 once TRBJ2-2 TRBV6-5 TGTGCCAGCAGCCGGACAGGGGCGGGTCTCGGGGAGCTGTTTTTT CASSRTGAGLGELFF
. . TRBJ2-3 TRBV5-4 TGTGCCAGCAGCTGGGCCCTCAGGGATACGCAGTATTTT CASSWALRDTQYF
. . TRBJ1-1 TRBV5-1 TGCGCCAGCAGCCTTGGGGTCAGGGGCATGAACACTGAAGCTTTCTTT CASSLGVRGMNTEAFF
. . TRBJ1-2 TRBV6-1 TGTGCCAGCAGTGAGGTATCATGGAGGCATGGCTACACCTTC CASSEVSWRHGYTF
. . TRBJ2-3 TRBV6-6 TGTGCCAGCGCGTACGGGATGACCCAAGATACGCAGTATTTT CASAYGMTQDTQYF
. . TRBJ1-6 TRBV4-3 TGCGCCAGCAGCCAAGAATATCGGGATCCCCTCCACTTT CASSQEYRDPLHF
TRBD2 once TRBJ2-1 TRBV7-3 TGTGCCAGCAGCTTACACCTAGCGGGAGTGGATGAGCAGTTCTTC CASSLHLAGVDEQFF
TRBD2 . TRBJ2-3 TRBV5-6 TGTGCCAGCAGCTTGGGCTATTCAGCGGGAGGTGTTACAGATACGCAGTATTTT CASSLGYSAGGVTDTQYF
. few TRBJ1-2 TRBV20-1 TGCAGTGCCGACAACCCTGGCTACACCTTC CSADNPGYTF
. . TRBJ2-1 TRBV5-1 TGCGCCAGCAGCTTGGAACGGGGGGCTGAGCAGTTCTTC CASSLERGAEQFF
. . TRBJ1-2 TRBV30 TGTGCCTGGAGCCAGTCGGGGGGCCCGCGCTACACCTTC CAWSQSGGPRYTF
. . TRBJ2-5 TRBV11-2 TGTGCCAGCAGCCAGGGGCAACAAGAGACCCAGTACTTC CASSQGQQETQYF
TRBD1 . TRBJ1-5 TRBV12-3/TRBV12-4 TGTGCCAGCAGCTTCTCGACAGGGGGTCCCCAGCATTTT CASSFSTGGPQHF
. . TRBJ2-2 TRBV4-3 TGCGCCAGCAGCCAAGTTACAGACCAAACCGGGGAGCTGTTTTTT CASSQVTDQTGELFF
. . TRBJ2-3 TRBV7-6 TGTGCCAGCAGCTTACTGGGAGCGGAGGCGACAGATACGCAGTATTTT CASSLLGAEATDTQYF
TRBD2 . TRBJ2-7 TRBV4-1 TGCGCCAGCAGCCCCGGACTAGCGGGAGAAGAGCAGTACTTC CASSPGLAGEEQYF
. . TRBJ1-1 TRBV3-1/TRBV3-2 TGTGCCAGCAGCCAAGAGGGGGACACGAAAGCACACACTGAAGCTTTCTTT CASSQEGDTKAHTEAFF
TRBD2 . TRBJ2-3 TRBV7-2 TGTGCCAGCAGCTTCGGGACTACCACTCCTGATACGCAGTATTTT CASSFGTTTPDTQYF
TRBD1 . TRBJ2-3 TRBV7-9 TGTGCCAGCAGCTTAGGAGACTGGGGGACAGATAACACAGATACGCAGTATTTT CASSLGDWGTDNTDTQYF
. . TRBJ2-7 TRBV3-1/TRBV3-2 TGTGCCAGCAGTCTACCCGGACAACCTACGGAGCAGTACTTC CASSLPGQPTEQYF
. . TRBJ1-1 TRBV30 TGTGCCTGGGGGAGTGGTGCGGACACTGAAGCTTTCTTT CAWGSGADTEAFF
. . TRBJ1-5 TRBV24-1 TGTGCCACCAGAGGGGGTGGCAATCAGCCCCAGCATTTT CATRGGGNQPQHF
TRBD2 . TRBJ2-7 TRBV7-9 TGTGCCAGCAGCCCCGGTTTTCGCGGGGGGAAAAACGTCTACGAGCAGTACTTC CASSPGFRGGKNVYEQYF
. . TRBJ2-2 TRBV5-5 TGTGCCAGCAGCTGGCGTGGAGGGGGCCGAACCGGGGAGCTGTTTTTT CASSWRGGGRTGELFF
. once TRBJ2-2 TRBV24-1 TGTGCCACCAGTGCCGCAGGGGACACCGGGGAGCTGTTTTTT CATSAAGDTGELFF
. . TRBJ2-1 TRBV7-2 TGTGCCAGCAGCACGGGGACAAGCTACAATGAGCAGTTCTTC CASSTGTSYNEQFF
. . TRBJ1-4 TRBV30 TGTGCCTGGAGGCCTAAAGGACTCGCAACTAATGAAAAACTGTTTTTT CAWRPKGLATNEKLFF
. . TRBJ2-5 TRBV28 TGTGCCAGCAGTTTAGACGGGGGGACCCAGTACTTC CASSLDGGTQYF
. . TRBJ2-2 TRBV12-3/TRBV12-4 TGTGCCAGCAGTGAAACCTCGTGGGCTTTT CASSETSWAF
. . TRBJ1-1 TRBV29-1 TGCAGCGTCTGGGGGGGCTTTGAAGCTTTCTTT CSVWGGFEAFF
. . TRBJ2-7 TRBV21-1 TGTGCCAGCAGCAAAGGACAGGGCGTCGAGCAGTACTTC CASSKGQGVEQYF
. . TRBJ2-7 TRBV20-1 TGCAGTGCTAGTTGGTGGCAGGGCAGCTCCTACGAGCAGTACTTC CSASWWQGSSYEQYF
TRBD1 . TRBJ1-4 TRBV4-3 TGCGCCAGCAGCCGACGGGGCAGGGGGTACTCTAATGAAAAACTGTTTTTT CASSRRGRGYSNEKLFF
. . TRBJ1-4 TRBV28 TGTGCCAGCAGAAATGGGGGGAGTGAAAAAAAACTGTTTTTT CASRNGGSEKKLFF
TRBD1 . TRBJ2-7 TRBV27 TGTGCCAGCAGTTCCCTGCAGGGGGCCTACGAGCAGTACTTC CASSSLQGAYEQYF
TRBD2 . TRBJ2-7 TRBV11-1 TGTGCCAGCAGCTTAGGGACTAGCGGAAGCTCCTACGAGCAGTACTTC CASSLGTSGSSYEQYF
TRBD1 . TRBJ1-6 TRBV6-5 TGTGCCAGCAGTTACTACCGGGACAGGGATTCACCCCTCCACTTT CASSYYRDRDSPLHF
TRBD1 . TRBJ1-1 TRBV11-3 TGTGCCAGCAGCTTAGAAACTTCCAGGGGGCTGGGGACTGAAGCTTTCTTT CASSLETSRGLGTEAFF
. once TRBJ1-2 TRBV4-1 TGCGCCAGCAGCCAAGTAGAATTTAAGGGGACTAACTATGGCTACACCTTC CASSQVEFKGTNYGYTF
TRBD2 once TRBJ2-1 TRBV27 TGTGCCAGCCGTTCGGGGGGGACTTGGCTTGTCTTC CASRSGGTWLVF
. once TRBJ2-2 TRBV11-2 TGTGCCAGCAGCTTACGCGGTGACACCGGGGAGCTGTTTTTT CASSLRGDTGELFF
TRBD1 . TRBJ1-4 TRBV30 TGTGCCTGGGGGTCCGGGACAGGGCTTAATGAAAAACTGTTTTTT CAWGSGTGLNEKLFF
. . TRBJ1-3 TRBV28 TGTGCCAGCAGTTTTTATGGGGGGGCCGGAAACACCATATATTTT CASSFYGGAGNTIYF
. few TRBJ1-2 TRBV27 TGTGCCAGCAGTTTTAGACCCGGGACTCAGTACTATGGCTACACCTTC CASSFRPGTQYYGYTF
TRBD1 . TRBJ2-1 TRBV11-3 TGTGCCAGCAGCGAGGGGGTGGGGACAGGGGACAATGAGCAGTTCTTC CASSEGVGTGDNEQFF
. . TRBJ1-3 TRBV28 TGTGCCAGCAGTTTACCTAACTCTGGAAACACCATATATTTT CASSLPNSGNTIYF
TRBD2 . TRBJ2-1 TRBV4-2 TGTGCCAGCAGCCAAAGGGGAACTACCGGGACTAGTTCCTACAATGAGCAGTTCTTC CASSQRGTTGTSSYNEQFF
. . TRBJ2-1 TRBV27 TGTGCCAGCAGTGTTACAGGGCGCAATGAGCAGTTCTTC CASSVTGRNEQFF
. few TRBJ1-3 TRBV2 TGTGCCAGCAATTCCCAGATAAGAAACACCATATATTTT CASNSQIRNTIYF
. . TRBJ1-4 TRBV6-5 TGTGCCAGCAGTTACTCGACCGGAGGAAATGAAAAACTGTTTTTT CASSYSTGGNEKLFF
TRBD2 . TRBJ2-7 TRBV5-1 TGCGCCAGCAGGACCGGGACTAGCGGGAACGAGCAGTACTTC CASRTGTSGNEQYF
. . TRBJ2-2 TRBV3-1/TRBV3-2 TGTGCCAGCAGGCCAGCGATCGCGAACACCGGGGAGCTGTTTTTT CASRPAIANTGELFF
. . TRBJ2-2 TRBV6-5 TGTGCCAGCAGGGGCCAATTAAACACCGGGGAGCTGTTTTTT CASRGQLNTGELFF
. . TRBJ1-2 TRBV2 TGTGCCAGCAGGGCCCCCTTTGGACAGCTCTATGGCTACACCTTC CASRAPFGQLYGYTF
. . TRBJ2-5 TRBV5-1 TGCGCCAGCAGCTTGAGGAGCGGCCAGCACGAGACCCAGTACTTC CASSLRSGQHETQYF
. . TRBJ2-1 TRBV7-9 TGTGCCAGCAGCCCGCTCTGGAAACAGAATGAGCAGTTCTTC CASSPLWKQNEQFF
TRBD1 . TRBJ2-2 TRBV18 TGTGCCAGCTCACCGTTGTCCCCCGGGACAGGGAGGACCGGGGAGCTGTTTTTT CASSPLSPGTGRTGELFF